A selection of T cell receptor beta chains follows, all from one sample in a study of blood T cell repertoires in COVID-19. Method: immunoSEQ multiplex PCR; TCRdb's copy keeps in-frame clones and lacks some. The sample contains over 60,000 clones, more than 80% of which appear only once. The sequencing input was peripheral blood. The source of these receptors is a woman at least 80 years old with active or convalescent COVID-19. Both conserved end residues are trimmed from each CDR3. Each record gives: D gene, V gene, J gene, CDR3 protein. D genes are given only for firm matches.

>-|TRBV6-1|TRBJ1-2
ASSEPSDSLNYGYT
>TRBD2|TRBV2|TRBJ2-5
ASSGEGRKTQY
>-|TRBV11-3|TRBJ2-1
ASSSFGGPLNEQF
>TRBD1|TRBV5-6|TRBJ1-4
ASSSTGGNEKLF
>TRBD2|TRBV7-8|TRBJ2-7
ASSSWAGSGGSYEQY
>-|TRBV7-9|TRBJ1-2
ASSPRSGYT
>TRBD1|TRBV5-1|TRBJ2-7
ASSLLQGQNGEQY
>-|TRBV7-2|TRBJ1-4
ASSLERPNEKLF
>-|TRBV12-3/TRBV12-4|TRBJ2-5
ASSLGYGETQY
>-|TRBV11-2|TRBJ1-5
ASSAVINQPQH
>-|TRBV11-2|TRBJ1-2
ASSPGGGYT
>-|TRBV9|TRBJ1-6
ASSGTDNSPLH
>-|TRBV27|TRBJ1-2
ATVGHTYGYT
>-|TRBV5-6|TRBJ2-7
ASSIRQAYEQY
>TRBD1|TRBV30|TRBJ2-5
AWSHRGQETQY
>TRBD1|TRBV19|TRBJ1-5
ASSRTGTGNQPQH
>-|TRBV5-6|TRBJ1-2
ASSLREMRRNT
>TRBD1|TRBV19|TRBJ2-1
ASSISAGTGNHEQF
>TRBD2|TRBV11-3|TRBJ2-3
ASSLGSGGTDTQY
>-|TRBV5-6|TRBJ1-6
ASSFRDNASPLH
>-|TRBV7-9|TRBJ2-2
ASSLIVGGANTGELF
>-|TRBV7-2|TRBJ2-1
ASSTGAYNEQF
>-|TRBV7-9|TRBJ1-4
ASSFGQDNEKLF
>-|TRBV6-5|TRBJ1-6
ATHSSSYNSPLH
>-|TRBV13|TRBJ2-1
ASSLDFPTGNNEQF
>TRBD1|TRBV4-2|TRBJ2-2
ASSPGTANTGELF
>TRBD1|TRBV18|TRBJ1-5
ASSPPGQGQPQH
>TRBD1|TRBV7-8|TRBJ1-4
ASSAPWTGESEKLF
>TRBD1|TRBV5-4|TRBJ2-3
ASSRPGQGKIDTQY
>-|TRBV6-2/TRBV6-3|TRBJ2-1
ASSFLLSEQF
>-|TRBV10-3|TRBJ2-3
AISLYADTQY
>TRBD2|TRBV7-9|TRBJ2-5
ASGTSGGGETQY
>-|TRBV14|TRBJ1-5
ASSQTQNQPQH
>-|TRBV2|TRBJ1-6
ASSERQVFSYNSPLH
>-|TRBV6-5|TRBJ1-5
ASSYSTMDQPQH
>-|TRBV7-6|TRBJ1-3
ASSHPGHGNTIY
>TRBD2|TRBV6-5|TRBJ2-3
ASSYSASGAVDTQY
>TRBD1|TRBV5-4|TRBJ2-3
ASSAQGDSYTQY
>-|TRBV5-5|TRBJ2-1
ASSFPSAGGEQF
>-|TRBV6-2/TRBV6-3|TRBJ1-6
ASSQSGLLH
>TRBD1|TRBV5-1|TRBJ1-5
ASSPTGAINQPQH
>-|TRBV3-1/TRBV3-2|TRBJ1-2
ASSQDLYGYT
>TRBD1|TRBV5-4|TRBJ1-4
ASSFGTEVEKLF
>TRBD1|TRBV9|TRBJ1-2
ASSAQGGYGYT
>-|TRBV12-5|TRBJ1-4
ASDAPAGEREKLF
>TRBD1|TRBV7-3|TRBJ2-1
ASSLHRGNAYNEQF
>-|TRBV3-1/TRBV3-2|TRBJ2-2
ASSQATGGNTGELF
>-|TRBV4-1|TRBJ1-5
ASSQDPGLVNQPQH
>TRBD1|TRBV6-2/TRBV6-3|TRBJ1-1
ASSYGMGFGQGVTEAF
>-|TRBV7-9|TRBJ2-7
ASSPTGTYEQY